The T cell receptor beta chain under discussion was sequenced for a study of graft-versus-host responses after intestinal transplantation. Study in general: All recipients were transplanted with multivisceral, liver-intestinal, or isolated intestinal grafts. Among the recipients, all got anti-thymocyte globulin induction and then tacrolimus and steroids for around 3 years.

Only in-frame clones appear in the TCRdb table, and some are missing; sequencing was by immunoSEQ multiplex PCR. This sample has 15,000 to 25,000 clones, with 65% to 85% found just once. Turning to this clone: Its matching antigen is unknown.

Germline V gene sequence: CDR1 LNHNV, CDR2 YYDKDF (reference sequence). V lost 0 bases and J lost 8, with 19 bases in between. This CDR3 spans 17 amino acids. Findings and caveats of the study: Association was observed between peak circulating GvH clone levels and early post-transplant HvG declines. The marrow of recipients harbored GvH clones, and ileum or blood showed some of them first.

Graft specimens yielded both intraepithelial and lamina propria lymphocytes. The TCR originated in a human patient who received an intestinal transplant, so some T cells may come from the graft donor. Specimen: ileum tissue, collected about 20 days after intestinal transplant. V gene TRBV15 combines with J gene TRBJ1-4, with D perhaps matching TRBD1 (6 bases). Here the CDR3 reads CATSRDGNREGSEKLFF. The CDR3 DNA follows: TGTGCCACCAGCAGAGATGGGAACAGGGAGGGGAGCGAAAAACTGTTTTTT.